A selection of T cell receptor beta chains follows, all from one sample in a study of blood T cell repertoires in COVID-19. Profiling relied on immunoSEQ multiplex PCR, and the TCRdb table lists in-frame clones only, not all of them. The table includes approximately 59,000 clones, about 81% detected once. The sequenced sample was peripheral blood. The source is a man older than 75 with acute or convalescent COVID-19. The CDR3 runs from the conserved cysteine through the conserved F or W. A D gene is named only where the DNA matches it firmly. The size field is filled for only some rows; it gives once, few, many or a size class.

J	V	D	size	CDR3	DNA
TRBJ2-7	TRBV7-3	TRBD2	.	CASSFGAGSSYEQYF	TGTGCCAGCAGCTTCGGAGCGGGGTCCAGCTACGAGCAGTACTTC
TRBJ2-3	TRBV5-4	.	.	CASSLGWSGDTQYF	TGTGCCAGCAGCTTGGGATGGTCAGGGGATACGCAGTATTTT
TRBJ1-2	TRBV28	.	.	CASRSEGAWGGSINYGYTF	TGTGCCAGCAGGTCCGAGGGTGCTTGGGGGGGCTCAATTAACTATGGCTACACCTTC
TRBJ1-2	TRBV7-8	TRBD1	.	CASSRDRGNYGYTF	TGTGCCAGCAGCCGAGACAGGGGAAACTATGGCTACACCTTC
TRBJ2-4	TRBV30	TRBD2	.	CAWIGRRLAGGPIAKNIQYF	TGTGCCTGGATAGGGCGAAGGCTAGCGGGAGGGCCGATCGCCAAAAACATTCAGTACTTC
TRBJ2-6	TRBV28	.	.	CASRLTGGANVLTF	TGTGCCAGCAGATTGACAGGAGGGGCCAACGTCCTGACTTTC
TRBJ2-7	TRBV27	TRBD1	once	CASSFSFSPGQFREQYF	TGTGCCAGCAGTTTTTCTTTCAGTCCGGGACAGTTTAGGGAGCAGTACTTC
TRBJ2-7	TRBV7-2	.	.	CASSQRAESGEQYF	TGTGCCAGCAGCCAAAGAGCCGAATCGGGGGAGCAGTACTTC
TRBJ2-7	TRBV19	.	.	CASSIVGGSYEQYF	TGTGCCAGTAGTATAGTCGGCGGATCCTACGAGCAGTACTTC
TRBJ1-1	TRBV7-8	.	.	CASSLNRGGREAFF	TGTGCCAGCAGCTTAAATCGGGGAGGACGGGAAGCTTTCTTT
TRBJ1-1	TRBV24-1	TRBD1	.	CATRGQGESTEAFF	TGTGCCACCCGGGGACAGGGGGAGAGCACTGAAGCTTTCTTT
TRBJ1-1	TRBV18	TRBD1	few	CASSPPGGSTEAFF	TGTGCCAGCTCACCTCCAGGGGGGAGCACTGAAGCTTTCTTT
TRBJ2-5	TRBV11-3	.	.	CASSPGHGETQYF	TGTGCCAGCAGCCCAGGGCACGGAGAGACCCAGTACTTC
TRBJ2-5	TRBV9	TRBD2	.	CASSVALAGETQYF	TGTGCCAGCAGCGTGGCGCTAGCGGGCGAGACCCAGTACTTC
TRBJ2-7	TRBV27	TRBD2	.	CASSPSPGLAGEEQYF	TGTGCCAGCAGCCCCTCCCCGGGACTAGCGGGAGAAGAGCAGTACTTC
TRBJ2-7	TRBV5-1	TRBD2	.	CASSLDGASGGPRQYF	TGCGCCAGCAGCTTGGACGGGGCTAGCGGGGGTCCTCGCCAGTACTTC
TRBJ2-3	TRBV29-1	TRBD1	.	CSVAKGQGSPDTQYF	TGCAGCGTTGCAAAAGGACAGGGATCCCCCGATACGCAGTATTTT
TRBJ2-1	TRBV5-1	TRBD1	.	CASSAGTDNEQFF	TGCGCCAGCAGCGCCGGGACAGACAATGAGCAGTTCTTC
TRBJ2-7	TRBV11-2	.	.	CASSLAGREQYF	TGTGCCAGCAGCTTAGCGGGTCGGGAGCAGTACTTC
TRBJ2-5	TRBV27	TRBD2	few	CASSPWTSGQETQYF	TGTGCCAGCAGCCCTTGGACTAGCGGACAAGAGACCCAGTACTTC
TRBJ2-7	TRBV4-1	TRBD1	.	CASSHPPGTDFYEQYF	TGCGCCAGCAGCCATCCCCCCGGGACAGATTTCTACGAGCAGTACTTC
TRBJ1-2	TRBV6-2/TRBV6-3	.	.	CASSYLRGSGYTF	TGTGCCAGCAGTTACCTTCGGGGTTCCGGCTACACCTTC
TRBJ1-1	TRBV7-8	TRBD1	.	CAISGQMNTEAFF	TGTGCCATCTCGGGACAGATGAACACTGAAGCTTTCTTT
TRBJ2-7	TRBV18	TRBD1	.	CASSPGTGAYEQYF	TGTGCCAGCTCACCGGGGACAGGGGCCTACGAGCAGTACTTC
TRBJ1-6	TRBV27	.	few	CASSFGLSSYNSPLHF	TGTGCCAGCAGTTTTGGTCTGAGCTCCTATAATTCACCCCTCCACTTT
TRBJ2-2	TRBV7-2	TRBD2	.	CASSLNSGSNGELFF	TGTGCCAGCAGCTTGAATAGCGGGAGCAACGGGGAGCTGTTTTTT
TRBJ2-7	TRBV7-9	TRBD1	.	CASSLILGQGGKQYF	TGTGCCAGCAGCCTGATTCTGGGACAGGGGGGTAAGCAGTACTTC